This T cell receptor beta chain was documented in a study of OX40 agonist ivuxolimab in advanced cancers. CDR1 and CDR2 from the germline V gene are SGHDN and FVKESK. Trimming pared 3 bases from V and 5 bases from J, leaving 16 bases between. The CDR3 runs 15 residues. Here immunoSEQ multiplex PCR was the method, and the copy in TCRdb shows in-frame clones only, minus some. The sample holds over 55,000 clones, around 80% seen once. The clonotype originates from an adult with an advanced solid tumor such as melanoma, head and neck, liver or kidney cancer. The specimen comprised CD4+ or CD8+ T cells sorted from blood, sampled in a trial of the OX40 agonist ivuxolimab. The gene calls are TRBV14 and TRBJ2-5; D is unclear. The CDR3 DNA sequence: TGTGCCAGCAGCCAGGGCTCATATCTCGAGGAGACCCAGTACTTC. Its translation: CASSQGSYLEETQYF.